Following are 26 T cell receptor beta chains from one sample sequenced in a study of radiation and T cells in renal cell carcinoma. Assay: immunoSEQ multiplex PCR; the TCRdb copy retains only in-frame clones and omits some. This sample carries 90,000 to 95,000 clones, 82% of them seen once, and the ten largest clones take approximately 6.4%. As to time point: baseline pretreatment blood. Treatment of the sample: 15 Gy SBRT to primary tumor, nephrectomy 4 weeks later. The source material was blood, sampled from a patient whose treatment included radiotherapy and nephrectomy. All receptors derive from a man aged 55 to 70 with renal cell carcinoma.

The gene calls are TRBV29-1 and TRBJ2-7; TRBD2 matches at 10 bases. This CDR3 is built from 14 residues. The germline V gene encodes CDR1 SQVTM and CDR2 ANQGSEA. V was pared by 8 bases and J by 3 bases, with 10 bases of the junction left unmatched. CDR3 in amino acids: CSFKASGSGYEQYF. As DNA, the CDR3 is TGCAGCTTTAAGGCTAGCGGGAGCGGCTACGAGCAGTACTTC.

The V and J genes are TRBV2 and TRBJ2-1; the D gene is possibly TRBD2 (6 bases). The CDR3 length is 16 residues. Deletions cut 5 bases from V and 3 bases from J, with 17 bases between. Germline loops: CDR1 SNHLY, CDR2 FYNNEI. The CDR3 loop reads CASSTIAANFYNEQFF. DNA of the CDR3: TGTGCCAGCAGTACAATAGCGGCCAACTTCTACAATGAGCAGTTCTTC.

The J gene is TRBJ1-1, the V gene TRBV29-1; 7 bases are shared with TRBD1. The CDR3 has 13 residues. In germline, CDR1 is SQVTM, CDR2 ANQGSEA. Trimming removed 6 bases from V and 5 bases from J; junction bases left unmatched: 9. CDR3 in DNA: TGCAGCGTGGATACAGGGGACAGAACTGAAGCTTTCTTT. Translation gives CSVDTGDRTEAFF.

This clone was picked up a small number of times. Other DNA sequences from this sample encode an identical CDR3 as well. The rearrangement uses TRBV25-1 and TRBJ1-1; tentatively, D is TRBD1 (5 bases). Per germline, CDR1 MGHDK and CDR2 SYGVNS. The CDR3 is 14 residues long. Trimming shortened V by 1 base and J by 1 base, and 7 bases separated the two germline ends. DNA for the CDR3: TGTGCCAGCAGTGAATTCGGACAGAACACTGAAGCTTTCTTT. This encodes CASSEFGQNTEAFF.

J is TRBJ1-4 and V is TRBV6-1; 7 nucleotides line up with TRBD1. Germline assignment: CDR1 MNHNS and CDR2 SASEGT. Unmatched junction bases numbered 8, after V lost 0 bases and J lost 7 bases. The CDR3 loop spans 16 amino acids. This CDR3 reads CASSEALGTVAEKLFF. The DNA of the CDR3 is TGTGCCAGCAGTGAAGCGCTGGGGACAGTGGCTGAAAAACTGTTTTTT.

The CDR3 protein is CASSFLGNYEQYF. CDR3 DNA sequence: TGTGCCAGCAGTTTCTTGGGAAACTACGAGCAGTACTTC. The chain combines TRBV27 with TRBJ2-7; D is undetermined. CDR1 is MNHEY, CDR2 SMNVEV, per germline (reference sequence). The CDR3 spans 13 residues. The V and J ends lost 3 bases and 3 bases respectively, with 9 bases between them.

Note on this clone: Other DNA sequences within the sample encode an identical CDR3. The V gene is TRBV15, the J gene TRBJ1-1; D remains unclear. From germline, CDR1 is LNHNV and CDR2 YYDKDF (reference sequence). The ends were cut back, 0 bases at V and 2 bases at J, with 7 bases in the middle. The CDR3 runs 14 residues. The chain's CDR3 is CATSRDRRNTEAFF. CDR3 bases: TGTGCCACCAGCAGAGACAGGAGAAACACTGAAGCTTTCTTT. The full variable domain, in which reference TRBV15 and TRBJ1-1 provide the parts outside the CDR3, is DAMVIQNPRYQVTQFGKPVTLSCSQTLNHNVMYWYQQKSSQAPKLLFHYYDKDFNNEADTPDNFQSRRPNTSFCFLDIRSPGLGDTAMYLCATSRDRRNTEAFFGQGTRLTVV.

V usage is TRBV15 and J usage is TRBJ2-7, with D tentatively TRBD1 or TRBD2 (5 bases each). The length of the CDR3 is 15 residues. The V end lost 5 bases, the J end lost 3 bases, and 17 bases lay between the germline ends. Per the germline V gene, CDR1 is LNHNV and CDR2 is YYDKDF (reference sequence). The CDR3 DNA sequence: TGTGCCACCAGCCCTCGTTGGGGCGGACTCTACGAGCAGTACTTC. It yields the protein CATSPRWGGLYEQYF.

The chain carries TRBV9 and TRBJ2-2, with TRBD1 identical over 7 bases. Germline V CDR1 and CDR2: SGDLS, YYNGEE. After removal of 2 bases from V and 1 base from J, the junction contained 2 bases not matched to a gene. The CDR3 runs to 15 residues. CDR3 loop: CASSVRTGNTGELFF. The CDR3 DNA reads as TGTGCCAGCAGCGTCCGGACAGGGAACACCGGGGAGCTGTTTTTT.

This clone was detected many times. The rearrangement links TRBV4-2 to TRBJ2-3, with 16 positions matching TRBD2. The V gene end was trimmed by 2 bases and the J gene end by 4 bases; junction bases not matched to a gene: 9. The CDR3 covers 19 residues. Per the germline V gene, CDR1 is LGHNA and CDR2 is YNFKEQ. CDR3 region: CASSQRGTSGRAGPDTQYF. The CDR3 region has the DNA TGTGCCAGCAGCCAAAGAGGGACTAGCGGGAGGGCGGGGCCAGATACGCAGTATTTT.

The chain joins TRBV27 to TRBJ1-1, with 8 bases lining up with TRBD1. CDR1 is MNHEY, CDR2 SMNVEV, per germline (reference sequence). V shed 2 bases and J 2 bases; nucleotides not matched to a gene: 10. The CDR3 spans 17 residues. The CDR3 here is CASSLRETGDLNTEAFF. CDR3 sequence (DNA): TGTGCCAGCAGTTTAAGAGAGACAGGGGACCTAAACACTGAAGCTTTCTTT.

The chain joins TRBV29-1 to TRBJ2-3, with D perhaps TRBD1 (5 bases). V was trimmed by 3 bases and J by 0 bases, leaving 10 bases between them. The CDR3 sequence is 14 residues long. The germline CDR1 and CDR2 sequences are SQVTM and ANQGSEA. The CDR3 DNA follows: TGCAGCGTTGAGGGGCAGCTTAGCACAGATACGCAGTATTTT. Translation gives CSVEGQLSTDTQYF.

The V gene is TRBV7-2, the J gene TRBJ2-1, with a weak D call TRBD2 (6 bases). Per germline, CDR1 SGHTA and CDR2 FQGNSA. The length of the CDR3 is 15 residues. Trimming took 5 bases from V and 3 from J, leaving 14 bases between them. CDR3 nucleotides: TGTGCCAGCAGCACCTTAGCGGTTCACTACAATGAGCAGTTCTTC. Translation: CASSTLAVHYNEQFF. The full variable domain, in which reference TRBV7-2 and TRBJ2-1 provide the parts outside the CDR3, is GAGVSQSPSNKVTEKGKDVELRCDPISGHTALYWYRQSLGQGLEFLIYFQGNSAPDKSGLPSDRFSAERTGGSVSTLTIQRTQQEDSAVYLCASSTLAVHYNEQFFGPGTRLTVL.

The chain combines TRBV29-1 with TRBJ2-5; D remains unclear. This CDR3 comprises 12 residues. V was shortened by 8 bases and J by 3 bases, with 13 bases between the two germline ends. Germline values: CDR1 SQVTM, CDR2 ANQGSEA. CDR3 region: CSSLGSEETQYF. CDR3 nucleotide sequence: TGCAGCAGTTTAGGGTCTGAAGAGACCCAGTACTTC.

The chain employs TRBV2 and TRBJ2-3; the D gene is possibly TRBD1 (6 bases). The germline V and J ends were trimmed by 7 bases and 3 bases, with 17 bases remaining between them. This CDR3 spans 15 amino acids. The germline V gene encodes CDR1 SNHLY and CDR2 FYNNEI. The CDR3 reads CASKVRQATTDTQYF. For the CDR3, the DNA is TGTGCCAGCAAGGTGAGACAGGCGACGACAGATACGCAGTATTTT.

Written as DNA, the CDR3 is TGTGCCAGCAGCTACCGACAGGTCCTGGGGGAGACCCAGTACTTC. This gives the protein CASSYRQVLGETQYF. This sequence joins TRBV7-2 and TRBJ2-5; D is possibly TRBD1 (6 bases). Germline CDR1 is SGHTA and CDR2 is FQGNSA. The ends were cut back, 4 bases at V and 5 bases at J, with 17 bases in the middle. There are 15 residues in the CDR3.

V gene TRBV27 combines with J gene TRBJ2-5; D possibly matches TRBD1 or TRBD2 (5 bases each). The CDR3 loop spans 15 amino acids. Germline V gene sequence: CDR1 MNHEY, CDR2 SMNVEV (reference sequence). Trimming left V 11 bases short and J 5 bases short, with 24 bases between. This chain's CDR3 is CARKRVFQGRETQYF. The CDR3 bases are TGTGCCCGCAAACGAGTTTTTCAGGGACGTGAGACCCAGTACTTC.

The DNA for the CDR3 is TGTGCCAGCAGCCAAGGACTAGCGGGGGAGACCCAGTACTTC. It specifies CASSQGLAGETQYF. The rearrangement joins TRBV28 to TRBJ2-5; 12 nucleotides line up with TRBD2. The germline V gene encodes CDR1 MDHEN and CDR2 SYDVKM. CDR3 length: 14 amino acids. V shed 6 bases and J 5 bases; nucleotides not matched to a gene: 4.

The CDR3 bases are TGCAGCGCCAGGGGGAACTATGGCTACACCTTC. Its translation: CSARGNYGYTF. The genes are TRBV29-1 and TRBJ1-2; TRBD1 agrees at 7 bases. With V trimmed by 7 bases and J by 2 bases, 1 base remained unmatched. Germline CDR1 and CDR2: SQVTM and ANQGSEA. The CDR3 consists of 11 residues.

This clone occurred a few times. This chain links TRBV15 with TRBJ2-3; D is ambiguous. The CDR3 totals 14 residues. The V end lost 3 bases, the J end lost 1 base, and 8 bases lay between the germline ends. Looked up from germline, CDR1 is LNHNV and CDR2 is YYDKDF (reference sequence). CDR3 amino acids: CATSRIKRTDTQYF. CDR3 bases: TGTGCCACCAGCAGGATAAAGCGCACAGATACGCAGTATTTT.

This clone was found many times. The chain is built from TRBV6-5 and TRBJ1-1; no definite D call. CDR1 is MNHEY, CDR2 SVGAGI, per germline. The CDR3 covers 15 residues. Trimming left V 0 bases short and J 0 bases short, with 8 bases between. The CDR3 DNA reads TGTGCCAGCAGTTACTCGGGCAACATGAACACTGAAGCTTTCTTT. This gives the protein CASSYSGNMNTEAFF.

V gene TRBV15 combines with J gene TRBJ1-5, with a tentative D call TRBD1 (6 bases). Per germline, CDR1 LNHNV and CDR2 YYDKDF (reference sequence). The CDR3 is 15 amino acids. V lost 3 bases, J lost 8 bases, and 17 bases lay in between. Here the CDR3 reads CATSSNRAGGEPQHF. DNA of the CDR3: TGTGCCACCAGCAGTAACCGCGCGGGGGGCGAGCCCCAGCATTTT.

The rearrangement joins TRBV5-4 to TRBJ2-5, with TRBD1 matching over 11 bases. This CDR3 contains 14 residues. Per the germline V gene, CDR1 is SGHNT and CDR2 is YYREEE (reference sequence). V lost 6 bases and J lost 5; bases outside the gene matches: 6. The DNA of the CDR3 is TGTGCCAGCAAAGCGGACAGGGGGCCGGAGACCCAGTACTTC. Residues: CASKADRGPETQYF.

The chain joins TRBV19 to TRBJ2-4; weak D call: TRBD1 (6 bases). The CDR3 consists of 15 residues. V lost 5 bases, J lost 6 bases, and 17 bases lay in between. Germline V gene data show CDR1 as LNHDA and CDR2 as SQIVND (reference sequence). DNA of the CDR3: TGTGCCAGTAGTCCAGTCGGGACATTCAGAAACATTCAGTACTTC. Translated, it gives CASSPVGTFRNIQYF.

This clone has just one count. This chain links TRBV19 with TRBJ1-5, with unresolved D. V was cut by 7 bases and J by 10 bases, with 17 bases left in between. CDR3 length: 13 amino acids. The germline CDR1 and CDR2 sequences are LNHDA and SQIVND (reference sequence). The CDR3 loop is CASTGRAGGPQHF. CDR3 bases: TGTGCCAGTACTGGGAGGGCCGGCGGACCCCAGCATTTT.

This rearrangement joins TRBV4-1 to TRBJ2-7; 10 bases align to TRBD2. The V gene end was trimmed by 0 bases and the J gene end by 3 bases; junction bases not matched to a gene: 8. The CDR3 totals 17 residues. The V gene's germline CDR1 is MGHRA and CDR2 YSYEKL. CDR3 region: CASSQEEGTSEIYEQYF. The CDR3, as DNA: TGCGCCAGCAGCCAAGAGGAAGGGACTAGCGAAATCTACGAGCAGTACTTC.